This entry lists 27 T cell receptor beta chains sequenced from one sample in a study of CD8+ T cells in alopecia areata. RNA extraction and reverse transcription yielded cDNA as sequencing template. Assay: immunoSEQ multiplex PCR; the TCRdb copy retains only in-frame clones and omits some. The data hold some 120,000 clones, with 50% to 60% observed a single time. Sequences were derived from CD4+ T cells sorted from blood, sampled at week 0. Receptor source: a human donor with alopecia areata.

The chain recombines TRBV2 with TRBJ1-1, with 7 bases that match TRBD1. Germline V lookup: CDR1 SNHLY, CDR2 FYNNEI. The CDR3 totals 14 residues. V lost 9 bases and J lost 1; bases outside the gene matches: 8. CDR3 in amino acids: CARNYRGPNTEAFF. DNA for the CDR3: TGTGCCAGGAACTACAGGGGCCCGAACACTGAAGCTTTCTTT.

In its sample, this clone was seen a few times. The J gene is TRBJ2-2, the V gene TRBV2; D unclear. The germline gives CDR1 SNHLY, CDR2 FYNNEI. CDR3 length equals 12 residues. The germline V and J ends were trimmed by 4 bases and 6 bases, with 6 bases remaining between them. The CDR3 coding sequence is TGTGCCAGCAGTGCTCAAGCCGGGGAGCTGTTTTTT. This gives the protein CASSAQAGELFF.

Here the CDR3 DNA reads TGTGCCAGCAGTTTAGGGCCTAACACAGATACGCAGTATTTT. Protein sequence: CASSLGPNTDTQYF. The chain employs TRBV28 and TRBJ2-3, with D unresolved. V was shortened by 2 bases and J by 2 bases, with 8 bases between the two germline ends. CDR3 length: 14 amino acids. Looked up from germline, CDR1 is MDHEN and CDR2 is SYDVKM.

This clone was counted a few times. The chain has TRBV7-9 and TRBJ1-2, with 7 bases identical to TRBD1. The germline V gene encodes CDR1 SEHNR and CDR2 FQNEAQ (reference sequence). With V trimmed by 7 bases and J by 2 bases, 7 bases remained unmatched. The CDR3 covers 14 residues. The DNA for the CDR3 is TGTGCCAGCACCCCCCAACAGGGGAACTATGGCTACACCTTC. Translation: CASTPQQGNYGYTF.

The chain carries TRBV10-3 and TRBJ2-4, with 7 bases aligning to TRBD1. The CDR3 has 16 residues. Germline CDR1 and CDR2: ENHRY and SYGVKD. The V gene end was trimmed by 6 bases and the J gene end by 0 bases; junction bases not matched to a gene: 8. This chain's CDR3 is CAIRDDRAIAKNIQYF. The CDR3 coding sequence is TGTGCCATCAGGGATGACAGGGCCATAGCCAAAAACATTCAGTACTTC.

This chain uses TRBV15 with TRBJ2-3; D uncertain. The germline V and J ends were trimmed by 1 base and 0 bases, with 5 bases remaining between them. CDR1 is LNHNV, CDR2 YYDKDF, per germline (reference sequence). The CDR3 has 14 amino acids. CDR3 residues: CATSRGESTDTQYF. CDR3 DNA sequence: TGTGCCACCAGCAGAGGCGAGAGCACAGATACGCAGTATTTT.

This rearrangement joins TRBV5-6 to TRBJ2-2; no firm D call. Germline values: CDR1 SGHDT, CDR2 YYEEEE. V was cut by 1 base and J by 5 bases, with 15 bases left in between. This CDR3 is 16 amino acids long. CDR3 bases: TGTGCCAGCAGCTTGTCTCAAGCCCCGCTAACCGGGGAGCTGTTTTTT. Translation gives CASSLSQAPLTGELFF.

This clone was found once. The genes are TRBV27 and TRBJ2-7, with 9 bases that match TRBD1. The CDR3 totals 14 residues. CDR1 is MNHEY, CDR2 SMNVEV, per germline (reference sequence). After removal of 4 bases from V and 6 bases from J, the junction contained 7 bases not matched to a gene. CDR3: CASSSSDRGAEQYF. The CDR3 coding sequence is TGTGCCAGCAGTTCATCTGACAGGGGGGCCGAGCAGTACTTC.

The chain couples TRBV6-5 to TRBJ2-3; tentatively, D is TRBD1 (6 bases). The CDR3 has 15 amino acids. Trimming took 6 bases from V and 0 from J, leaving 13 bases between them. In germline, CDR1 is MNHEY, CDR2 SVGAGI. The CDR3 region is CASRIRQASTDTQYF. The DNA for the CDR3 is TGTGCCAGCAGGATAAGACAGGCCAGCACAGATACGCAGTATTTT.

The CDR3 protein is CASSEGEETQYF. CDR3 sequence (DNA): TGTGCCAGCAGTGAAGGAGAAGAGACCCAGTACTTC. The V call is TRBV2, the J call TRBJ2-5, with D unresolved. In germline, CDR1 is SNHLY, CDR2 FYNNEI. This CDR3 comprises 12 residues. The germline V and J ends were trimmed by 1 base and 3 bases, with 3 bases remaining between them.

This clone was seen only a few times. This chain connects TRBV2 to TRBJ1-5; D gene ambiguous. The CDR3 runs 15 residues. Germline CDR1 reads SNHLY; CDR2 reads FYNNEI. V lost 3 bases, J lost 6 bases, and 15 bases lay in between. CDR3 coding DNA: TGTGCCAGCAGTGAGGTGGATAGCAGGTCTCAGCCCCAGCATTTT. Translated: CASSEVDSRSQPQHF. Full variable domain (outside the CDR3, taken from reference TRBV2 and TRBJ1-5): EPEVTQTPSHQVTQMGQEVILRCVPISNHLYFYWYRQILGQKVEFLVSFYNNEISEKSEIFDDQFSVERPDGSNFTLKIRSTKLEDSAMYFCASSEVDSRSQPQHFGDGTRLSIL.

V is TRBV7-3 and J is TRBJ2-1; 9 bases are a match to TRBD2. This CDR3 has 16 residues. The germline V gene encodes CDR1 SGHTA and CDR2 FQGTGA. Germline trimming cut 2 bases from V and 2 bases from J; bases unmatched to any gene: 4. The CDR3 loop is CASSLGASGTYNEQFF. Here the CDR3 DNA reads TGTGCCAGCAGCTTAGGGGCTAGCGGGACCTACAATGAGCAGTTCTTC.

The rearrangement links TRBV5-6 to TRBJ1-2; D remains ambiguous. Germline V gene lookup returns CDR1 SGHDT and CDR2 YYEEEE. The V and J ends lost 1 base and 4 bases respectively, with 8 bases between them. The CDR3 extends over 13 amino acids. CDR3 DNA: TGTGCCAGCAGCTTGACCAGAGGCTATGGCTACACCTTC. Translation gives CASSLTRGYGYTF. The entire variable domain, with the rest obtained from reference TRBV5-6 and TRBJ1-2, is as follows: DAGVTQSPTHLIKTRGQQVTLRCSPKSGHDTVSWYQQALGQGPQFIFQYYEEEERQRGNFPDRFSGHQFPNYSSELNVNALLLGDSALYLCASSLTRGYGYTFGSGTRLTVV.

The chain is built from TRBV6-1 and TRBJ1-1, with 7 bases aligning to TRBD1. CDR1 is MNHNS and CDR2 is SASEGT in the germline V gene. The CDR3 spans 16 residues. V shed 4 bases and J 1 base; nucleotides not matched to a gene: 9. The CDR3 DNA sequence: TGTGCCAGCAGTGCTCATTCCAGGGGGAGGAACACTGAAGCTTTCTTT. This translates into CASSAHSRGRNTEAFF.

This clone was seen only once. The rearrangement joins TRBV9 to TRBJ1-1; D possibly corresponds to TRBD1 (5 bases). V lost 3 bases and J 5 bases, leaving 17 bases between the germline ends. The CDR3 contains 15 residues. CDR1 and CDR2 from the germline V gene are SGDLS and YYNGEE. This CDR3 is CASSAGAAGLTEAFF. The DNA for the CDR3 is TGTGCCAGCAGCGCGGGCGCGGCAGGGTTGACTGAAGCTTTCTTT.

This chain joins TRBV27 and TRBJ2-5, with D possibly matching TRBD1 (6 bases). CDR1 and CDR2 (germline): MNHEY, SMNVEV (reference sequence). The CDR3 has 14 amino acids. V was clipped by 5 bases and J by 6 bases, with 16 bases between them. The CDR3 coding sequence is TGTGCCAGCAGTATGACAGGCTTACAACAGACCCAGTACTTC. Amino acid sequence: CASSMTGLQQTQYF.

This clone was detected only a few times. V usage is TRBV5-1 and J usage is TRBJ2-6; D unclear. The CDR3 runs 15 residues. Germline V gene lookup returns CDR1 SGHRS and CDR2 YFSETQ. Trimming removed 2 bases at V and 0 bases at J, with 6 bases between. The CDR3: CASSFSTSGANVLTF. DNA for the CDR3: TGCGCCAGCAGCTTTTCAACCTCTGGGGCCAACGTCCTGACTTTC.

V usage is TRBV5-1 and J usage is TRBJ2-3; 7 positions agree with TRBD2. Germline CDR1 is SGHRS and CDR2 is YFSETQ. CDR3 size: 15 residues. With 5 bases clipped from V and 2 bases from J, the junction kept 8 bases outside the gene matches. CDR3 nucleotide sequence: TGCGCCAGCAGTGCCGGGACTATCCACACAGATACGCAGTATTTT. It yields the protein CASSAGTIHTDTQYF.

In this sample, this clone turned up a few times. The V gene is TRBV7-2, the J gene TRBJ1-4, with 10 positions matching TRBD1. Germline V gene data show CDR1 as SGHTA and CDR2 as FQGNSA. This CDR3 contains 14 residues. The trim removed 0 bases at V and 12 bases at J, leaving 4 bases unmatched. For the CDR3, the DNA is TGTGCCAGCAGCTTAGCGCTGACAGGGGGCCAACTGTTTTTT. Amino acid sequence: CASSLALTGGQLFF.

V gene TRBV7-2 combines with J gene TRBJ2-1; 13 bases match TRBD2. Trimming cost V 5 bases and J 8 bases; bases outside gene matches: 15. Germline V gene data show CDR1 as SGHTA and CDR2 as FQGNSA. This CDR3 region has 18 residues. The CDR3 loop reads CASSMRTSGGMMLDEQFF. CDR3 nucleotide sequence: TGTGCCAGCAGCATGAGGACTAGCGGGGGAATGATGCTCGATGAGCAGTTCTTC. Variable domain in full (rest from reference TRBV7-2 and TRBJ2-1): GAGVSQSPSNKVTEKGKDVELRCDPISGHTALYWYRQSLGQGLEFLIYFQGNSAPDKSGLPSDRFSAERTGGSVSTLTIQRTQQEDSAVYLCASSMRTSGGMMLDEQFFGPGTRLTVL.

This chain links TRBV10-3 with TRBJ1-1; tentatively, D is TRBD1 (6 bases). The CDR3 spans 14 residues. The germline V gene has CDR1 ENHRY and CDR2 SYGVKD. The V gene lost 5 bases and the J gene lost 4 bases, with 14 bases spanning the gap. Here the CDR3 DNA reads TGTGCCATCAGTCTACAGGGCGTCGGCACTGAAGCTTTCTTT. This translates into CAISLQGVGTEAFF.

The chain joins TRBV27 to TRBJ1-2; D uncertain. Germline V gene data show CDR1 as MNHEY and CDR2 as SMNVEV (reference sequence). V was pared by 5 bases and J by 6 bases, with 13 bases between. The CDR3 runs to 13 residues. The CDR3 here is CASSLRPWDGYTF. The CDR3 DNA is TGTGCCAGCAGTCTCAGACCCTGGGATGGCTACACCTTC.

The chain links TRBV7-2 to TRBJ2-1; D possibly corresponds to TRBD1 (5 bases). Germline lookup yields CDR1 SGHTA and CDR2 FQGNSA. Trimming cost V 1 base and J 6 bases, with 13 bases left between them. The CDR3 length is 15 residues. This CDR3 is CASSLDRIGINEQFF. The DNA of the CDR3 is TGTGCCAGCAGCTTAGACAGGATTGGTATCAATGAGCAGTTCTTC.

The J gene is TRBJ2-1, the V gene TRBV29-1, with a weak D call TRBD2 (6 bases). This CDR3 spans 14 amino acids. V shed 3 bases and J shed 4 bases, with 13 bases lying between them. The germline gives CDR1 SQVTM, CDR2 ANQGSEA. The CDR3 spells CSVEPTGSYNEQFF. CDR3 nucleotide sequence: TGCAGCGTTGAGCCGACCGGGAGTTACAATGAGCAGTTCTTC.

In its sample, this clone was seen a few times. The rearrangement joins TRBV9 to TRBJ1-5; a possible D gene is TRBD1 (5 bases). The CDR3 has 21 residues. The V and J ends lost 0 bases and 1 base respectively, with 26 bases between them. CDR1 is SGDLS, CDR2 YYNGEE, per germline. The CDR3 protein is CASSVVGRVLVVRPSNQPQHF. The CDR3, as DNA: TGTGCCAGCAGCGTAGTAGGCAGGGTATTGGTGGTCAGGCCAAGCAATCAGCCCCAGCATTTT.

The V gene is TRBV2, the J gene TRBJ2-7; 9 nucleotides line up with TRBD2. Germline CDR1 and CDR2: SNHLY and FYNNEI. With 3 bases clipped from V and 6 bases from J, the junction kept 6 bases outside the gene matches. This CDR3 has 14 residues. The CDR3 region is CASSEAGGPIEQYF. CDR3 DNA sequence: TGTGCCAGCAGTGAGGCGGGAGGGCCGATCGAGCAGTACTTC.

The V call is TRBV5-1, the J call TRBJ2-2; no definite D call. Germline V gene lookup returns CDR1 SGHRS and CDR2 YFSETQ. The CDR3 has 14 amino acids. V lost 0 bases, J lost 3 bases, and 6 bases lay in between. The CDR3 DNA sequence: TGCGCCAGCAGCTTGGCGGCGGACACCGGGGAGCTGTTTTTT. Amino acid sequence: CASSLAADTGELFF.